The entry below describes one T cell receptor beta chain. The target antigen is unknown. A much larger clone lies one base from this, so it may be a read error. Combining a sample-barcoded 5' primer with a J-beta primer mix, a second PCR ran for roughly 6 to 11 cycles. Unique molecular identifiers of 12 random nucleotides labeled each cDNA. Using its own MiXCR run on the 5' RACE reads, TCRdb lists one record per CDR3 protein. In the table there are around 800,000 distinct CDR3 sequences, 55% to 65% of which are singletons. Per-sample yields of isolated PBMCs were at least 7 million. The sample is drawn from a study of blood T cells in healthy people across ages. The CDR3 loop spans 15 amino acids. Deletions cut 0 bases from V and 8 bases from J, with 15 bases between. Germline V CDR1 and CDR2: LGHNA, YSLEER. Study-wide points: Observed TCR beta diversity per million T cells went down as age went up. This fall followed a roughly linear course with age. The long-lived group displayed more naive CD4+ cells, plus higher diversity, than the aged donors did.

The sequence was obtained from a man aged 30 to 45 in good health. The rearrangement uses TRBV4-3 and TRBJ2-3, with a possible D match to TRBD1 (6 bases). Material: blood. In DNA form, the CDR3 reads TGCGCCAGCAGCCAAGATAGGGCAGGGGCAGGTACGCAGTATTTT. Its protein product is CASSQDRAGAGTQYF.